The 14 T cell receptor beta chains below come from one sample, sequenced in a study of OX40 agonist ivuxolimab in advanced cancers. Method: immunoSEQ multiplex PCR; TCRdb's copy keeps in-frame clones and lacks some. Of about 49,000 clones in the sample, around 94% were seen once. The material sequenced was CD4+ or CD8+ T cells sorted from blood, taken in a trial of the OX40 agonist ivuxolimab. These receptors were taken from an adult with an advanced solid tumor such as melanoma, head and neck, liver or kidney cancer.

The genes are TRBV7-3 and TRBJ2-1; TRBD2 is a possible D gene (5 bases). Germline V gene data show CDR1 as SGHTA and CDR2 as FQGTGA. The ends were cut back, 5 bases at V and 4 bases at J, with 6 bases in the middle. This CDR3 is 12 amino acids long. CDR3 nucleotides: TGTGCCAGCAGCCCGGGGTACAATGAGCAGTTCTTC. Amino acids: CASSPGYNEQFF.

V gene TRBV28 combines with J gene TRBJ2-4; D is perhaps TRBD2 (6 bases). This CDR3 has 16 residues. Germline CDR1 MDHEN, CDR2 SYDVKM. V was trimmed by 4 bases and J by 8 bases, leaving 21 bases between them. CDR3 in DNA: TGTGCCAGCAGTTCCCCAGGAGGGTTTGGAGGGGACATTCAGTACTTC. Its translation is CASSSPGGFGGDIQYF.

The chain carries TRBV2 and TRBJ2-7; D ambiguous. The germline gives CDR1 SNHLY, CDR2 FYNNEI. The V and J ends lost 2 bases and 3 bases respectively, with 11 bases between them. This CDR3 is 14 amino acids long. The CDR3 nucleotides read TGTGCCAGCAGTGAACCTTCCAAGGGCTACGAGCAGTACTTC. This gives the protein CASSEPSKGYEQYF.

The chain links TRBV30 to TRBJ1-5; D is perhaps TRBD1 (6 bases). V lost 1 base to trimming and J lost 7 bases, with 14 bases between them. Looked up from germline, CDR1 is GTSNPN and CDR2 is SVGIG (reference sequence). This CDR3 is built from 14 residues. The CDR3 protein is CAWSEGRGDQPQHF. CDR3 bases: TGTGCCTGGAGTGAGGGGAGGGGGGACCAGCCCCAGCATTTT.

V gene TRBV9 combines with J gene TRBJ2-1; 9 bases line up with TRBD2. V lost 3 bases and J lost 3; bases outside the gene matches: 10. The CDR3 spans 17 residues. Germline V gene sequence: CDR1 SGDLS, CDR2 YYNGEE. Here the CDR3 reads CASSEKPSGDHYNEQFF. The DNA of the CDR3 is TGTGCCAGCAGCGAAAAACCTAGCGGGGATCACTACAATGAGCAGTTCTTC.

This clone appeared once. The rearrangement joins TRBV7-8 to TRBJ1-3, with D uncertain. CDR1 and CDR2 from the germline V gene are SGHVS and FQNEAQ. The CDR3 has 14 amino acids. V gave up 2 bases and J gave up 3 bases, with 8 bases separating them. CDR3 nucleotide sequence: TGTGCCAGCAGCTTACGGGCAGGTGGAAACACCATATATTTT. It translates to CASSLRAGGNTIYF.

This chain links TRBV5-1 with TRBJ2-3, with D unclear. V lost 1 base, J lost 2 bases, and 8 bases lay in between. The CDR3 extends over 14 amino acids. CDR1 and CDR2 (germline): SGHRS, YFSETQ. Written as DNA, the CDR3 is TGCGCCAGCAGCTTGACGGCGGCCACAGATACGCAGTATTTT. This encodes CASSLTAATDTQYF.

This clone was found once. V and J are TRBV4-3 and TRBJ2-7, with TRBD2 matching over 9 bases. The CDR3 has 16 amino acids. Germline trimming cut 0 bases from V and 6 bases from J; bases unmatched to any gene: 9. Germline V CDR1 and CDR2: LGHNA, YSLEER. This chain's CDR3 is CASSQDRGGAGSEQYF. CDR3 DNA: TGCGCCAGCAGCCAAGATCGCGGGGGGGCTGGTTCCGAGCAGTACTTC.

The V gene is TRBV19, the J gene TRBJ2-7, with 14 positions matching TRBD2. The CDR3 spans 20 residues. With V trimmed by 4 bases and J by 4 bases, 18 bases remained unmatched. Germline values: CDR1 LNHDA, CDR2 SQIVND (reference sequence). CDR3 protein: CASSKGLAGGLNPSVYEQYF. The CDR3 DNA is TGTGCCAGTAGTAAAGGACTAGCGGGAGGCCTCAATCCGTCCGTATACGAGCAGTACTTC.

This clone was picked up one time. This chain links TRBV5-6 with TRBJ1-3, with D possibly being TRBD1 (6 bases). V shed 3 bases and J shed 1 base, with 14 bases lying between them. Germline V gene data show CDR1 as SGHDT and CDR2 as YYEEEE. This CDR3 comprises 16 residues. In nucleotides, the CDR3 is TGTGCCAGCAGCTCATTGCAGAGGGGGTCTGGAAACACCATATATTTT. Residues: CASSSLQRGSGNTIYF.

The rearrangement joins TRBV4-2 to TRBJ2-7; D is unresolved. The germline CDR1 and CDR2 sequences are LGHNA and YNFKEQ. The CDR3 covers 17 residues. Trimming left V 0 bases short and J 3 bases short, with 18 bases between. The CDR3 sequence: CASSQEWQPTVNYEQYF. CDR3 nucleotide sequence: TGTGCCAGCAGCCAAGAGTGGCAGCCGACTGTAAACTACGAGCAGTACTTC.

This chain connects TRBV11-2 to TRBJ2-5, with a possible D match to TRBD2 (5 bases). This CDR3 is built from 12 residues. Germline values: CDR1 SGHAT, CDR2 FQNNGV. The ends were cut back, 5 bases at V and 5 bases at J, with 9 bases in the middle. In nucleotides, the CDR3 is TGTGCCAGCAGCCCCACGGGGGAGACCCAGTACTTC. It is translated as CASSPTGETQYF.

The chain has TRBV5-6 and TRBJ1-2; 10 nucleotides line up with TRBD1. Trimming took 7 bases from V and 7 from J; bases not matched to a gene: 10. Per the germline V gene, CDR1 is SGHDT and CDR2 is YYEEEE. The CDR3 spans 14 residues. The chain's CDR3 is CASRRDRGSRGYTF. CDR3 nucleotides: TGTGCCAGCCGCCGGGACAGGGGTTCGCGTGGCTACACCTTC.

This sequence joins TRBV15 and TRBJ1-2, with D possibly TRBD1 on 5 matching bases. V was clipped by 4 bases and J by 4 bases, with 19 bases between them. This CDR3 contains 16 residues. Germline V gene lookup returns CDR1 LNHNV and CDR2 YYDKDF (reference sequence). The CDR3 DNA reads TGTGCCACCAGCATGTCGGGCCGGGGGGTGAGCTATGGCTACACCTTC. This sequence encodes CATSMSGRGVSYGYTF. The variable domain in full, with the rest retrieved from reference TRBV15 and TRBJ1-2, is DAMVIQNPRYQVTQFGKPVTLSCSQTLNHNVMYWYQQKSSQAPKLLFHYYDKDFNNEADTPDNFQSRRPNTSFCFLDIRSPGLGDTAMYLCATSMSGRGVSYGYTFGSGTRLTVV.